One sample yielded the 28 T cell receptor beta chains listed below, sequenced in a study of regulatory T cells in long-lasting Graves disease. Libraries of TCR beta came from iRepertoire HTBI primers plus Arm-PCR of CDR3 regions. MiXCR, applied by TCRdb to the multiplex PCR reads, yields one record per CDR3 protein. The data show a few hundred thousand distinct CDR3 sequences, around 15% seen once. The time point: newly diagnosed GD, antithyroid drugs for less than 3 months. PBMC-extracted RNA yielded the TCR library. These data were also filed under a second study, of T cells in Graves' hyperthyroidism and ophthalmopathy.

The source material was peripheral blood mononuclear cells (PBMCs), sampled at new diagnosis, from a patient treated with antithyroid drugs. All receptors come from a woman aged 45-65 years with Graves disease.

The J gene is TRBJ1-5, the V gene TRBV28; D gene ambiguous. V gave up 6 bases and J gave up 5 bases, with 17 bases separating them. Germline V gives CDR1 MDHEN, CDR2 SYDVKM. The CDR3 runs 15 residues. Written as DNA, the CDR3 is TGTGCCAGCAGAACCCCCGGAGGCCCGGATCAGCCCCAGCATTTT. Translated: CASRTPGGPDQPQHF.

This clonotype was recorded many times. V usage is TRBV20-1 and J usage is TRBJ2-1; 11 bases are a match to TRBD2. The CDR3 has 17 amino acids. J gave up 0 bases and V 2 bases, and 6 bases lay outside the gene matches. In germline, CDR1 is DFQATT, CDR2 SNEGSKA (reference sequence). The DNA of the CDR3 is TGCAGTGCTAGAATAGCGGGAGGGCCGAGCTCCTACAATGAGCAGTTCTTC. Its protein is CSARIAGGPSSYNEQFF.

For this clonotype: This clone may be a read error of a much larger clone one base away. V usage is TRBV7-9 and J usage is TRBJ2-3; 9 bases are shared with TRBD2. J gave up 2 bases and V 2 bases, and 5 bases lay outside the gene matches. The CDR3 loop spans 16 amino acids. The germline CDR1 and CDR2 sequences are SEHNR and FQNEAQ (reference sequence). As DNA, the CDR3 is TGTGCCAGCAGCTTAACGGCTAGCGGGGACACAGATACGCAGTATTTT. Residues: CASSLTASGDTDTQYF.

This chain connects TRBV10-1 to TRBJ2-7; 8 positions agree with TRBD2. The J segment lost 5 bases and the V segment lost 4 bases, leaving 13 bases of the junction unmatched. Germline CDR1 is WNHNN and CDR2 is SYGVQD (reference sequence). The CDR3 is 16 residues long. CDR3 bases: TGCGCCAGCAGTGGGTGGGGCCCCGGGACTAGGCACGAGCAGTACTTC. Amino acid sequence: CASSGWGPGTRHEQYF.

In its sample, this clonotype was seen a few times. The chain uses TRBV30 and TRBJ2-6, with 12 positions matching TRBD1. Germline V gives CDR1 GTSNPN, CDR2 SVGIG (reference sequence). The CDR3 is 21 amino acids. The V and J ends lost 5 bases and 0 bases, in that order; junction bases with no gene match: 17. The CDR3 region has the DNA TGTGCCTGGGGTAGGGACAGGGGGCTTTGGGTGGTATCCTCTGGGGCCAACGTCCTGACTTTC. It is translated as CAWGRDRGLWVVSSGANVLTF.

This chain uses TRBV10-2 with TRBJ2-3; 11 bases are a match to TRBD2. Looked up from germline, CDR1 is WSHSY and CDR2 is SAAADI. CDR3 length: 17 residues. With V trimmed by 6 bases and J by 4 bases, 12 bases remained unmatched. The CDR3 reads CASSGFSGTSGSDTQYF. The CDR3 DNA sequence: TGCGCCAGCAGCGGATTTTCCGGGACTAGCGGTTCAGATACGCAGTATTTT.

This clonotype was counted many times. This sequence joins TRBV6-1 and TRBJ1-5; 7 nucleotides align to TRBD1. This CDR3 has 15 amino acids. In germline, CDR1 is MNHNS, CDR2 SASEGT. Trimming at V came to 6 bases and at J to 0 bases, leaving 5 bases not matched to a gene. CDR3 in amino acids: CASRPTGVSNQPQHF. The CDR3, as DNA: TGTGCCAGCAGACCCACAGGGGTTAGCAATCAGCCCCAGCATTTT.

This clonotype was picked up many times. V and J are TRBV27 and TRBJ2-1, with 7 nucleotides matching TRBD1. With V trimmed by 8 bases and J by 5 bases, 9 bases remained unmatched. The CDR3 covers 14 residues. Germline assignment: CDR1 MNHEY and CDR2 SMNVEV (reference sequence). This CDR3 is CASRIPGQNNEQFF. The CDR3 DNA reads as TGTGCCAGCCGAATTCCGGGACAGAACAATGAGCAGTTCTTC.

This clonotype was counted ten times or more. One end of the junction fails to match germline, which may point to a read error. The chain links TRBV5-1 to TRBJ2-7; TRBD2 agrees at 11 bases. The CDR3 has 16 residues. CDR1 is SGHRS and CDR2 is YFSETQ in the germline V gene. CDR3 protein: CASSAPRLAGRYEQYF. For the CDR3, the DNA is TGTGCCAGCAGCGCCCCAAGACTAGCGGGAAGGTACGAGCAGTACTTC. Supplemented by reference TRBV5-1 and TRBJ2-7, the full variable domain reads KAGVTQTPRYLIKTRGQQVTLSCSPISGHRSVSWYQQTPGQGLQFLFEYFSETQRNKGNFPGRFSGRQFSNSRSEMNVSTLELGDSALYLCASSAPRLAGRYEQYFGPGTRLTVT.

This clonotype occurred many times. CDR3 in amino acids: CASSDLLLAAGELFF. CDR3 in DNA: TGTGCCAGCAGTGACCTGCTCCTAGCTGCCGGGGAGCTGTTTTTT. The chain combines TRBV28 with TRBJ2-2, with D perhaps matching TRBD2 (5 bases). Trimming took 5 bases from V and 6 from J, leaving 16 bases between them. The CDR3 is 15 residues long. Germline V gene lookup returns CDR1 MDHEN and CDR2 SYDVKM.

The chain joins TRBV30 to TRBJ1-6, with unresolved D. The CDR3 has 17 amino acids. The V and J ends lost 0 bases and 8 bases respectively, with 20 bases between them. Germline V lookup: CDR1 GTSNPN, CDR2 SVGIG (reference sequence). In DNA form, the CDR3 reads TGTGCCTGGAGTGTACGTCTGGGGAGCGGCATGGATTCACCCCTCCACTTT. Amino acid sequence: CAWSVRLGSGMDSPLHF.

As regards this clonotype: A read error may be the cause here, since a much bigger clone is one base away. J is TRBJ2-7 and V is TRBV30, with D maybe TRBD2 (6 bases). Per germline, CDR1 GTSNPN and CDR2 SVGIG (reference sequence). The CDR3 length is 12 residues. The V end lost 4 bases, the J end lost 1 base, and 8 bases lay between the germline ends. The CDR3 region is CAWKAGSYEQYF. The CDR3 DNA is TGTGCCTGGAAGGCGGGATCCTACGAGCAGTACTTC.

This clonotype was counted a few times. One end of the junction is discordant with germline, which a read error may explain. V is TRBV18 and J is TRBJ2-7; 9 nucleotides align to TRBD2. This CDR3 comprises 13 residues. Germline assignment: CDR1 KGHSH and CDR2 LQKENI. CDR3: CTSSPTSGYEQYF. The DNA of the CDR3 is TGTACCAGCTCACCGACTAGCGGCTACGAGCAGTACTTC.

This clonotype showed up many times. The V and J genes are TRBV6-5 and TRBJ2-1; D call uncertain. From germline, CDR1 is MNHEY and CDR2 SVGAGI. The CDR3 extends over 13 amino acids. Trimming took off 0 bases at V and 8 bases at J, with 8 bases between the two ends. The CDR3 DNA follows: TGTGCCAGCAGTTACTCCGAAGGCCATGAGCAGTTCTTC. Its protein is CASSYSEGHEQFF.

The rearrangement uses TRBV7-3 and TRBJ1-1; no reliable D call. There are 14 residues in the CDR3. Deletions cut 5 bases from V and 3 bases from J, with 13 bases between. Germline lookup yields CDR1 SGHTA and CDR2 FQGTGA. The DNA of the CDR3 is TGTGCCAGCAGCCCAAGACCCGGGGACACTGAAGCTTTCTTT. Translated: CASSPRPGDTEAFF.

This clonotype was observed at least ten times. V is TRBV2 and J is TRBJ2-1, with 7 bases identical to TRBD1. The germline CDR1 and CDR2 sequences are SNHLY and FYNNEI. This CDR3 is 11 amino acids long. The CDR3 region has the DNA TGTGTCCACAGGGGTCGGAATGAGCAGTTCTTC. Translated: CVHRGRNEQFF.

This clonotype was picked up a small number of times. The chain couples TRBV27 to TRBJ2-4; D gene ambiguous. V lost 5 bases, J lost 1 base, and 9 bases lay in between. This CDR3 has 14 residues. CDR1 is MNHEY, CDR2 SMNVEV, per germline (reference sequence). Written as DNA, the CDR3 is TGTGCCAGCAGTGAAATGGACGCCAAAAACATTCAGTACTTC. Amino acid sequence: CASSEMDAKNIQYF.

This clonotype came up a few times. The V gene is TRBV7-2, the J gene TRBJ2-1; 8 nucleotides match TRBD1. The CDR3 consists of 15 residues. Trimming took 5 bases from V and 4 from J; bases not matched to a gene: 7. CDR1 and CDR2 from the germline V gene are SGHTA and FQGNSA. The CDR3 protein is CASSHDRGGYNEQFF. CDR3 nucleotide sequence: TGTGCCAGCAGCCACGACAGGGGTGGTTACAATGAGCAGTTCTTC.

There are many counts of this clonotype. The rearrangement links TRBV20-1 to TRBJ2-7; possible D gene TRBD2, 7 bases. CDR3 length equals 14 residues. The germline gives CDR1 DFQATT, CDR2 SNEGSKA (reference sequence). V shed 0 bases and J shed 3 bases, with 12 bases lying between them. CDR3 sequence: CSARDGGGSYEQYF. CDR3 nucleotide sequence: TGCAGTGCTAGAGATGGGGGCGGGAGCTACGAGCAGTACTTC.

This chain joins TRBV30 and TRBJ2-1; maybe TRBD2 (6 bases). V was clipped by 5 bases and J by 15 bases, with 20 bases between them. Germline loops: CDR1 GTSNPN, CDR2 SVGIG (reference sequence). The CDR3 runs 12 residues. This CDR3 reads CAWPEETGVGFF. The DNA of the CDR3 is TGTGCCTGGCCCGAGGAAACGGGAGTTGGGTTCTTC.

This clonotype has ten or more counts. This chain links TRBV9 with TRBJ2-1; the D gene is possibly TRBD1 (6 bases). CDR1 SGDLS and CDR2 YYNGEE come from the germline V gene. The CDR3 sequence is 13 residues long. V lost 3 bases, J lost 4 bases, and 8 bases lay in between. The CDR3 DNA is TGTGCCAGCAGCGAGGACAGTTACAATGAGCAGTTCTTC. Translating gives CASSEDSYNEQFF.

This clonotype showed up many times. The chain recombines TRBV28 with TRBJ2-6; D may be TRBD1 (5 bases). V lost 3 bases, J lost 0 bases, and 15 bases lay in between. The germline V gene encodes CDR1 MDHEN and CDR2 SYDVKM. CDR3 length equals 18 residues. The CDR3 sequence is CASSFSATEPSGANVLTF. CDR3 DNA sequence: TGTGCCAGCAGTTTTTCCGCGACAGAACCCTCTGGGGCCAACGTCCTGACTTTC.

The rearrangement links TRBV7-9 to TRBJ1-2, with 8 nucleotides matching TRBD1. The CDR3 length is 14 residues. Germline assignment: CDR1 SEHNR and CDR2 FQNEAQ (reference sequence). The V gene end was trimmed by 3 bases and the J gene end by 8 bases; junction bases not matched to a gene: 8. CDR3 coding DNA: TGTGCCAGCAGCTTCCCCCAGGGGGCACGAGGCTACACCTTC. Its translation is CASSFPQGARGYTF.

A few counts support this clonotype. This sequence joins TRBV27 and TRBJ2-1, with 7 nucleotides matching TRBD1. Trimming removed 3 bases from V and 0 bases from J; junction bases left unmatched: 8. CDR3 size: 17 residues. Germline V CDR1 and CDR2: MNHEY, SMNVEV (reference sequence). CDR3 nucleotides: TGTGCCAGCAGTTTCGTTGGTGGGGACAGCTCCTACAATGAGCAGTTCTTC. Amino acids: CASSFVGGDSSYNEQFF.

This clonotype was counted a few times. This sequence joins TRBV25-1 and TRBJ1-5; 8 bases agree with TRBD1. The V gene end was trimmed by 4 bases and the J gene end by 7 bases; junction bases not matched to a gene: 6. CDR3 length equals 14 residues. Germline-derived CDR1 and CDR2 are MGHDK and SYGVNS. CDR3 sequence: CASSADREIQPQHF. The CDR3, as DNA: TGTGCCAGCAGTGCGGACAGGGAAATCCAGCCCCAGCATTTT.

This clonotype has a handful of counts. This chain connects TRBV3-1 to TRBJ2-5; unclear D gene. CDR1 and CDR2 from the germline V gene are LGHDT and YNNKEL (reference sequence). Trimming took off 1 base at V and 2 bases at J, with 8 bases between the two ends. The CDR3 has 14 residues. The CDR3 is CASSQGPGQETQYF. The CDR3 region has the DNA TGTGCCAGCAGCCAAGGGCCTGGGCAAGAGACCCAGTACTTC.

In this sample, this clonotype turned up many times. The chain couples TRBV5-6 to TRBJ1-1; the D gene is possibly TRBD1 (5 bases). V gave up 3 bases and J gave up 1 base, with 10 bases separating them. There are 14 residues in the CDR3. Germline-derived CDR1 and CDR2 are SGHDT and YYEEEE. CDR3 bases: TGTGCCAGCAGCTACCCGGGACGGAACACTGAAGCTTTCTTT. It codes for CASSYPGRNTEAFF.

This chain uses TRBV2 with TRBJ2-2; D gene unclear. This CDR3 spans 14 amino acids. Germline CDR1 reads SNHLY; CDR2 reads FYNNEI. V was pared by 6 bases and J by 2 bases, with 10 bases between. CDR3 protein: CASSRLVNTGELFF. The CDR3 DNA reads TGTGCCAGCAGCAGGTTGGTTAACACCGGGGAGCTGTTTTTT.